Presented here are 18 T cell receptor beta chains from one specimen sequenced in a study of molecular identifiers for immune sequencing clone quantification (dated by TCRdb to about 2018). Receptor amplification or capture employed PCR. Sequencing was carried out with a NextSeq 500. Starting from the raw public reads, TCRdb applied fastp trimming at Q25, assembled clones with MiXCR and retained in-frame beta chains. Rows merge per CDR3 protein into single entries with the most common DNA and genes. The sample profile shows more than 450,000 distinct CDR3 sequences; around 25% of them were found once. Under 0.8% of the sample lies in the top ten. The sequenced sample was naive CD8+ T cells from blood, with Jurkat cell RNA spiked in. This specimen's cell subset or site label, interpreted: FACS-sorted CD8+CD4-CCR7+CD45RA+ naive T cells. The receptors shown here come from a human donor in good health. Some libraries in this study had Jurkat cell RNA spiked in.

This clonotype was observed once. Just one base apart from a much larger clone, this may be a read error. This rearrangement joins TRBV5-4 to TRBJ2-2, with TRBD2 identical over 7 bases. Germline CDR1 reads SGHNT; CDR2 reads YYREEE (reference sequence). The CDR3 runs to 15 residues. The junction had 6 bases not matched to a gene; V was cut back by 0 bases and J by 7 bases. The CDR3 sequence: CASSLAMGGSGELFF. DNA for the CDR3: TGTGCCAGCAGCTTGGCCATGGGAGGGAGCGGGGAGCTGTTTTTT.

About this clonotype itself: Germline and junction disagree at one end, which may indicate a read error. The J gene is TRBJ2-2, the V gene TRBV3-1; 10 bases map to TRBD2. The CDR3 loop spans 18 amino acids. Germline values: CDR1 LGHDT, CDR2 YNNKEL (reference sequence). The CDR3 region is CASSQDFQLAGSPGDLFF. CDR3 bases: TGTGCCAGCAGCCAAGATTTTCAACTAGCGGGGAGCCCCGGGGATCTGTTTTTT.

The table lists this clonotype with many counts. The chain combines TRBV29-1 with TRBJ2-5, with 10 bases aligning to TRBD2. The CDR3 runs 15 residues. V was clipped by 6 bases and J by 4 bases; unmatched bases: 11. CDR1 is SQVTM, CDR2 ANQGSEA, per germline. The CDR3 DNA follows: TGCAGCGTCTACCGAGCGGGAGGGCCTCCAGAGACCCAGTACTTC. Residues: CSVYRAGGPPETQYF.

This clonotype has a count of ten or more. CDR3 residues: CASSQDRGYDEQFF. As DNA, the CDR3 is TGTGCCAGCAGTCAGGACAGGGGGTACGATGAGCAGTTCTTC. The genes are TRBV6-5 and TRBJ2-1; 10 nucleotides match TRBD1. Trimming at V came to 5 bases and at J to 8 bases, leaving 6 bases not matched to a gene. This CDR3 is 14 amino acids long. The germline V gene has CDR1 MNHEY and CDR2 SVGAGI.

This clonotype was found many times. The genes are TRBV20-1 and TRBJ1-4; weak D call: TRBD1 (5 bases). Germline assignment: CDR1 DFQATT and CDR2 SNEGSKA (reference sequence). This CDR3 region has 16 residues. V lost 5 bases, J lost 0 bases, and 16 bases lay in between. Here the CDR3 DNA reads TGCAGTGCTCCAGTGGGGACGGCCTCAACTAATGAAAAACTGTTTTTT. Its protein is CSAPVGTASTNEKLFF.

This clonotype was counted ten times or more. The chain has TRBV7-9 and TRBJ2-7; the D is unclear. V was trimmed by 4 bases and J by 7 bases, leaving 14 bases between them. The CDR3 covers 13 residues. Germline V CDR1 and CDR2: SEHNR, FQNEAQ (reference sequence). CDR3 DNA sequence: TGTGCCAGCAGCTACGGCCCCTCGCGGGAGCAGTACTTC. Encoded protein: CASSYGPSREQYF.

The table lists this clonotype with many counts. This sequence joins TRBV6-2 or TRBV6-3 and TRBJ1-1; D unresolved. From germline, CDR1 is MNHEY and CDR2 SVGEGT. The CDR3 runs 14 residues. Trimming left V 9 bases short and J 5 bases short, with 19 bases between. The CDR3 protein is CASKTFETLTEAFF. CDR3 in DNA: TGTGCCAGTAAAACCTTTGAGACTTTGACTGAAGCTTTCTTT.

The sample holds a few counts of this clonotype. The gene calls are TRBV18 and TRBJ2-1; D unresolved. Trimming removed 3 bases at V and 8 bases at J, with 23 bases between. The germline CDR1 and CDR2 sequences are KGHSH and LQKENI. The CDR3 is 17 amino acids. The CDR3 loop is CASSPAHGELGIHEQFF. The CDR3 DNA is TGTGCCAGCTCACCGGCTCACGGAGAATTGGGTATACATGAGCAGTTCTTC.

The chain joins TRBV14 to TRBJ1-4, with D unclear. The CDR3 extends over 13 amino acids. The ends were cut back, 7 bases at V and 7 bases at J, with 13 bases in the middle. CDR1 is SGHDN and CDR2 is FVKESK in the germline V gene. CDR3 sequence: CASNSVFGEKLFF. Here the CDR3 DNA reads TGTGCCAGCAACTCCGTCTTCGGTGAAAAACTGTTTTTT.

The V call is TRBV28, the J call TRBJ2-1; no clear D. Per the germline V gene, CDR1 is MDHEN and CDR2 is SYDVKM. The CDR3 consists of 16 residues. V dropped 5 bases and J dropped 6 bases, with 20 bases sitting between them. This chain's CDR3 is CASSDDETLGSNEQFF. The CDR3 bases are TGTGCCAGCAGTGACGACGAGACTCTGGGGTCCAATGAGCAGTTCTTC.

This clonotype has a count of ten or more. This chain connects TRBV4-3 to TRBJ2-7, with a tentative D call TRBD2 (6 bases). CDR1 is LGHNA and CDR2 is YSLEER in the germline V gene. The V and J ends lost 0 bases and 6 bases respectively, with 15 bases between them. The CDR3 is 15 amino acids. The CDR3 reads CASSQDLEGAAEQYF. The CDR3 coding sequence is TGCGCCAGCAGCCAAGATTTGGAGGGAGCGGCCGAGCAGTACTTC.

Details on this clonotype: One end of the junction does not line up with germline, which may come from a read error. The rearrangement links TRBV7-9 to TRBJ2-1; 11 nucleotides line up with TRBD2. Per germline, CDR1 SEHNR and CDR2 FQNEAQ (reference sequence). The CDR3 loop spans 16 amino acids. The CDR3 sequence is CASSSQLAGVTNEKFF. In DNA, the CDR3 is TGTGCCAGCAGCTCGCAACTAGCGGGAGTCACAAATGAGAAGTTCTTC.

In its sample, this clonotype was seen a few times. CDR3 region: CASSLTPFGQGAYEQYF. CDR3 in DNA: TGTGCCAGCAGCTTAACTCCCTTCGGACAGGGGGCTTACGAGCAGTACTTC. This chain uses TRBV11-1 with TRBJ2-7; 11 positions match TRBD1. V lost 2 bases and J lost 4; bases outside the gene matches: 10. Germline lookup yields CDR1 SGHAT and CDR2 FQDESV (reference sequence). The CDR3 spans 17 residues.

The V and J genes are TRBV6-2 or TRBV6-3 and TRBJ2-5; 13 bases align to TRBD2. Trimming removed 4 bases from V and 0 bases from J; junction bases left unmatched: 8. Germline values: CDR1 MNHEY, CDR2 SVGEGT. The CDR3 length is 18 residues. CDR3 sequence: CASSSRLAGGEYQETQYF. The CDR3 DNA is TGTGCCAGCAGTTCTCGACTAGCGGGGGGCGAGTACCAAGAGACCCAGTACTTC.

This clonotype was seen a few times. The chain combines TRBV10-3 with TRBJ2-7, with D possibly being TRBD1 (5 bases). Trimming removed 3 bases from V and 3 bases from J, with 12 bases in between. CDR1 is ENHRY and CDR2 is SYGVKD in the germline V gene. The CDR3 extends over 14 amino acids. The DNA for the CDR3 is TGTGCCATCAGTGAAGTCGGCAGGGTCTACGAGCAGTACTTC. Encoded protein: CAISEVGRVYEQYF.

Points on this clonotype: One end of the junction does not line up with germline, which may come from a read error. The CDR3 nucleotides are TGTGCCGGCAGCTTTGGAGGGATGCTCACTGAAGCTTTCTTT. Residues: CAGSFGGMLTEAFF. V usage is TRBV5-5 and J usage is TRBJ1-1; D gene uncertain. CDR1 and CDR2 from the germline V gene are SGHKS and YYEKEE (reference sequence). The CDR3 has 14 amino acids.

This clonotype was seen ten or more times. The chain combines TRBV5-4 with TRBJ2-5; D perhaps matches TRBD1 (5 bases). Germline V gene sequence: CDR1 SGHNT, CDR2 YYREEE (reference sequence). V was trimmed by 3 bases and J by 1 base, leaving 7 bases between them. The CDR3 covers 13 residues. CDR3 amino acids: CASSSDIQETQYF. CDR3 bases: TGTGCCAGCAGCTCGGACATCCAAGAGACCCAGTACTTC.

The gene calls are TRBV7-9 and TRBJ2-2; 8 nucleotides line up with TRBD2. This CDR3 has 14 residues. V trimming: 8 bases; J trimming: 0 bases; junction bases outside the gene matches: 2. CDR1 is SEHNR and CDR2 is FQNEAQ in the germline V gene (reference sequence). CDR3 residues: CASRREANTGELFF. CDR3 nucleotide sequence: TGTGCCAGCCGGCGGGAGGCGAACACCGGGGAGCTGTTTTTT.